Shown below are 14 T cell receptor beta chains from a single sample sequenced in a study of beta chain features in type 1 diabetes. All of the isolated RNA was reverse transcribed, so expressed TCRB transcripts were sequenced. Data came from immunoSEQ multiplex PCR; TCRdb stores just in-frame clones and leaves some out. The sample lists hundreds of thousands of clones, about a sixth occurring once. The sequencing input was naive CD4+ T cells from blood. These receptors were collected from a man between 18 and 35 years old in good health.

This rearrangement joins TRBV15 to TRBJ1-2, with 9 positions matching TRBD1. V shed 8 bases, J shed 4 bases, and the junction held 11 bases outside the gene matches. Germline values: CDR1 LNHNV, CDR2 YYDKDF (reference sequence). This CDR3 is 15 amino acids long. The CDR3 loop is CATSEDRGSVYGYTF. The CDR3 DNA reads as TGTGCCACCTCTGAGGACAGGGGAAGTGTCTATGGCTACACCTTC.

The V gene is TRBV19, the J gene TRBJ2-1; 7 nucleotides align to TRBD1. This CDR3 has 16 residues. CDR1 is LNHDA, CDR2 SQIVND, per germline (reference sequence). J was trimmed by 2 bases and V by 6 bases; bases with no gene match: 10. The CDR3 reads CASRHTGVEPYNEQFF. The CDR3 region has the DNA TGTGCCAGTAGACACACAGGGGTCGAACCCTACAATGAGCAGTTCTTC.

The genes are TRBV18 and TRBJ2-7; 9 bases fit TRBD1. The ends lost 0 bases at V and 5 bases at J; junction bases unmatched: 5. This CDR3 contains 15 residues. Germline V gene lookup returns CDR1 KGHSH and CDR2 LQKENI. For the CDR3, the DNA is TGTGCCAGCTCACCACCGATGGACAGGGGAAACGAGCAGTACTTC. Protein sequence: CASSPPMDRGNEQYF.

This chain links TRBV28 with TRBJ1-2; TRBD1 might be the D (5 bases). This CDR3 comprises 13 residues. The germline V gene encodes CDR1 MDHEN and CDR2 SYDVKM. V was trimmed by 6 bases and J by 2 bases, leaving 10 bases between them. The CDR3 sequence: CASRTASNYGYTF. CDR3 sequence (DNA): TGTGCCAGCAGGACAGCTTCCAACTATGGCTACACCTTC.

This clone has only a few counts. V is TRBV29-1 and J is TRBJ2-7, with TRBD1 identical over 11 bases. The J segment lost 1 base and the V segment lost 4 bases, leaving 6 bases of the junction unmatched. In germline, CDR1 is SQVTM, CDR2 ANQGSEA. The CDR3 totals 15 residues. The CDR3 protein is CSVGPGQGVSYEQYF. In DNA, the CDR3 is TGCAGCGTTGGCCCGGGACAGGGGGTGTCCTACGAGCAGTACTTC.

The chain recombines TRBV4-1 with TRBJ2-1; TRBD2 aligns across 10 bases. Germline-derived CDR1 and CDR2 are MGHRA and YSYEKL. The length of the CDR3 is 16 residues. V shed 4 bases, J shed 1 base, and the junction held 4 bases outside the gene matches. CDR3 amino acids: CASSPRTSGSYNEQFF. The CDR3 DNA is TGCGCCAGCAGCCCTCGGACTAGCGGATCCTACAATGAGCAGTTCTTC.

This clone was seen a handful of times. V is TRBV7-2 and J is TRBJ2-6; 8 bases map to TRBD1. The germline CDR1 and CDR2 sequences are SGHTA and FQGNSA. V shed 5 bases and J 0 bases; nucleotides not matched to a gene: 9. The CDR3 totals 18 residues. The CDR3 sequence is CASSPSGTGSSGANVLTF. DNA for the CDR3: TGTGCCAGCAGCCCATCCGGGACAGGAAGCTCTGGGGCCAACGTCCTGACTTTC.

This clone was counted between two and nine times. CDR3 sequence (DNA): TGTGCCAGCAGCCGGGCACAGGGGGCCCTCGCCAATGAGCAGTTCTTC. Translation: CASSRAQGALANEQFF. The rearrangement uses TRBV14 and TRBJ2-1, with 9 nucleotides matching TRBD1. V lost 4 bases to trimming and J lost 6 bases; unmatched junction nucleotides: 10. CDR3 length: 16 residues. Germline lookup yields CDR1 SGHDN and CDR2 FVKESK.

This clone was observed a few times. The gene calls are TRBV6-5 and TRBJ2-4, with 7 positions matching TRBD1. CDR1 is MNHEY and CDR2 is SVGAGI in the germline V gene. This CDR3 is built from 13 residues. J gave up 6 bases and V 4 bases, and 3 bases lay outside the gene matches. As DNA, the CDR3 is TGTGCCAGCAGTTTCCGGGACAGAAACATTCAGTACTTC. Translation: CASSFRDRNIQYF.

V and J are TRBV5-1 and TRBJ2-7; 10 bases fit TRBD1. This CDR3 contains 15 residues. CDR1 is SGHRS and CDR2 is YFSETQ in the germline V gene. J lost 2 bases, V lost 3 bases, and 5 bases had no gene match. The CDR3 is CASSSDRGFAYEQYF. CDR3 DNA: TGCGCCAGCAGCTCGGACAGGGGGTTTGCCTACGAGCAGTACTTC.

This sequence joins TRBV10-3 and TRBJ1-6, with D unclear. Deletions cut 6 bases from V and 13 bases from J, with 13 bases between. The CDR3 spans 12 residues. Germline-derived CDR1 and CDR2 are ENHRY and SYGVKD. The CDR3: CAISEIRLPLHF. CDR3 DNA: TGTGCCATCAGCGAAATACGGTTGCCCCTCCACTTT.

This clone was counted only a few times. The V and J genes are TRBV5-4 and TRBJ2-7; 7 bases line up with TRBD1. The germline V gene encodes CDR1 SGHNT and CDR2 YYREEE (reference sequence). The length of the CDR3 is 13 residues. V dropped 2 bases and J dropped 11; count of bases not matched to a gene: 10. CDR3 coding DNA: TGTGCCAGCAGCTTCGACAGGGAAGGCCCAAAGTACTTC. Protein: CASSFDREGPKYF.

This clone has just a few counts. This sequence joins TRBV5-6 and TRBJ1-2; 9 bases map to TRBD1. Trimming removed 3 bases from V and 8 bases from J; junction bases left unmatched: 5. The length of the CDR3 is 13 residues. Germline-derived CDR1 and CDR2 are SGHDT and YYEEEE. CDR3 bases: TGTGCCAGCAGCTGGGACAGGGAGGGCGGCTACACCTTC. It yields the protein CASSWDREGGYTF.

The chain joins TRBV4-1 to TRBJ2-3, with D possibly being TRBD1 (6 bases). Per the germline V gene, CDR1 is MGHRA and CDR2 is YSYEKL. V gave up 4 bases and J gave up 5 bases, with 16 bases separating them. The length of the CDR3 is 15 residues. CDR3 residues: CASSRNRGSRDTQYF. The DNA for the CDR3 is TGCGCCAGCAGCCGAAATAGGGGGTCAAGAGATACGCAGTATTTT.